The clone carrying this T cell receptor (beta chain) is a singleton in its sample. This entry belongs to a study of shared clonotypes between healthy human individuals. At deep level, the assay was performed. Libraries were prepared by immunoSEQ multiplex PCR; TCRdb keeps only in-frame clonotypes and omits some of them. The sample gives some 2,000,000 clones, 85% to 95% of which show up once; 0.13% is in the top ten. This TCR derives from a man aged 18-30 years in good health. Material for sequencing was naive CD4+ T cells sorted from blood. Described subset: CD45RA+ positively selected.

The CDR3 region is CASRKEVQPQHF. The CDR3, as DNA: TGTGCCAGCAGGAAGGAGGTTCAGCCCCAGCATTTT. The chain joins TRBV2 to TRBJ1-5; no firm D call. Germline CDR1 reads SNHLY; CDR2 reads FYNNEI. The CDR3 length is 12 residues. The V and J ends lost 6 bases and 6 bases respectively, with 9 bases between them.